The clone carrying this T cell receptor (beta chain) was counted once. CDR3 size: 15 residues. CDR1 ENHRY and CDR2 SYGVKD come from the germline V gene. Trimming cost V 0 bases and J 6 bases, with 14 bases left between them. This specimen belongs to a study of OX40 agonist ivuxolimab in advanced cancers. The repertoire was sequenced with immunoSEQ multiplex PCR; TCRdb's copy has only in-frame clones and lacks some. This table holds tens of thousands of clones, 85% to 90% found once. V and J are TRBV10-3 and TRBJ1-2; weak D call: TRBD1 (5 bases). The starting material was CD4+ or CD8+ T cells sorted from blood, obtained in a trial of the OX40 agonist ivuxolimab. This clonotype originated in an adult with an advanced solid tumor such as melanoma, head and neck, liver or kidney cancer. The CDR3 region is CAISESIGDGDGYTF. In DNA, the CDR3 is TGTGCCATCAGTGAGTCGATCGGGGACGGGGATGGCTACACCTTC.